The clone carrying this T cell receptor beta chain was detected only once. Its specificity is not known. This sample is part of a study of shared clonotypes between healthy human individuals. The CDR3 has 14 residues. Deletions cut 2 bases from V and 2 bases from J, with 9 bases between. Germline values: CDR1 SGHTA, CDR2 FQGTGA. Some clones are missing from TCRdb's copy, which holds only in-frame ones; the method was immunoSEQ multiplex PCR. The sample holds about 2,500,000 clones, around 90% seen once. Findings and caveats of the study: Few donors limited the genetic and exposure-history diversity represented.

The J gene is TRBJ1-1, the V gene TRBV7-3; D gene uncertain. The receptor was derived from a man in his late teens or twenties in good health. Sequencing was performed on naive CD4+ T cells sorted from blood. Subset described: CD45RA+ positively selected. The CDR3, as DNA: TGTGCCAGCAGCTTAGCGGCGGTCAACACTGAAGCTTTCTTT. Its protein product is CASSLAAVNTEAFF.